A single T cell receptor beta chain is shown here with its context. Antigen: not known. PCR used 60 Vbeta primers and 13 Jbeta primers. Clones were sequenced by immunoSEQ multiplex PCR, and TCRdb holds only the in-frame ones, with some missing. The data show about 95,000 clones, 75% to 85% seen once. This entry belongs to a study of cytomegalovirus exposure and HLA in healthy donors. The CDR3 contains 17 residues. V gave up 3 bases and J gave up 4 bases; unmatched junction bases: 10. Per germline, CDR1 KGHSH and CDR2 LQKENI. Findings of the study overall: Analyzed later, association rates of TCRs varied across HLA loci, with DRB1 most and HLA-C fewest.

This receptor was obtained from a man younger than 45 in good health and CMV-seropositive. The source material was PBMCs. The rearrangement links TRBV18 to TRBJ2-1, with TRBD1 matching 9 bases. The chain's CDR3 is CASSPFLDRGIYNEQFF. Written as DNA, the CDR3 is TGTGCCAGCTCACCTTTCCTCGACAGGGGGATTTACAATGAGCAGTTCTTC.